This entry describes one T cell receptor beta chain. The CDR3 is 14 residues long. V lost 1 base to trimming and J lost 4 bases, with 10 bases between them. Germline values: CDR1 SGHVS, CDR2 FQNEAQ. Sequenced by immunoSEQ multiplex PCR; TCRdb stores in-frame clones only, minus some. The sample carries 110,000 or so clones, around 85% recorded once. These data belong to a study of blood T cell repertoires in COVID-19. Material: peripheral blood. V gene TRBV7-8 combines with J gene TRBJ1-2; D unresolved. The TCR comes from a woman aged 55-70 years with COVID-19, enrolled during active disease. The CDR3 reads CASSLGVGPYGYTF. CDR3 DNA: TGTGCCAGCAGCTTAGGAGTTGGGCCCTATGGCTACACCTTC.